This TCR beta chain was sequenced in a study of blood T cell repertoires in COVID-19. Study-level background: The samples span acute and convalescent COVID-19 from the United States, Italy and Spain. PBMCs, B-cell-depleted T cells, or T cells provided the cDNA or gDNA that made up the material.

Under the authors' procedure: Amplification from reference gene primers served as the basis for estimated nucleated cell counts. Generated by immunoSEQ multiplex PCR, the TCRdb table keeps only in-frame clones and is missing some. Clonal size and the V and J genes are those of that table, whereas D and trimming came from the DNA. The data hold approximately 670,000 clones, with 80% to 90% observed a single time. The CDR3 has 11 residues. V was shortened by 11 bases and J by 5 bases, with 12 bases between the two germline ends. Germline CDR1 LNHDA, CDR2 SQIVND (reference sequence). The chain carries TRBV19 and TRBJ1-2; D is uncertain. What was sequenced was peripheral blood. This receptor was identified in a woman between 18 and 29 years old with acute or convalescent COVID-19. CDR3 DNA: TGTGCCTCCCGGCGGGATTATGGCTACACCTTC. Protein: CASRRDYGYTF. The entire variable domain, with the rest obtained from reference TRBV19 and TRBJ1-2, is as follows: DGGITQSPKYLFRKEGQNVTLSCEQNLNHDAMYWYRQDPGQGLRLIYYSQIVNDFQKGDIAEGYSVSREKKESFPLTVTSAQKNPTAFYLCASRRDYGYTFGSGTRLTVV.